These T cell receptor beta chains were read from a single sample in a study of T cell responses to AZD1222 COVID-19 vaccine. The repertoire was sequenced with immunoSEQ multiplex PCR; TCRdb's copy has only in-frame clones and lacks some. This sample has some 120,000 clones; 90% to 95% occur once, and the top ten carry approximately 3%. Here the sequenced sample was peripheral blood, taken on day 0 of AZD1222 vaccination. These receptors came from an adult in good health. CDR3s include the opening cysteine and the closing phenylalanine or tryptophan. Each record gives: J gene, D gene, V gene, clone size, CDR3 protein, CDR3 DNA. D genes are given only for firm matches. Size tells how often a clone was seen (once, few, many) or the class of an expanded clone, and some rows leave it out.

J gene: TRBJ2-1; D gene: TRBD2; V gene: TRBV7-2; clone size: .; CDR3 protein: CASSERAGYYYNEQFF; CDR3 DNA: TGTGCCAGCAGCGAGAGAGCGGGATACTACTACAATGAGCAGTTCTTC
J gene: TRBJ2-7; D gene: TRBD1; V gene: TRBV19; clone size: .; CDR3 protein: CASSIGQGAGEQYF; CDR3 DNA: TGTGCCAGTAGTATAGGCCAGGGGGCCGGAGAGCAGTACTTC
J gene: TRBJ1-2; D gene: .; V gene: TRBV28; clone size: .; CDR3 protein: CASESTGLGGYTF; CDR3 DNA: TGTGCCAGCGAGTCAACAGGGCTCGGTGGCTACACCTTC
J gene: TRBJ1-2; D gene: TRBD1; V gene: TRBV24-1; clone size: .; CDR3 protein: CATSPGGGNYGYTF; CDR3 DNA: TGTGCCACCAGTCCCGGAGGGGGCAACTATGGCTACACCTTC
J gene: TRBJ2-5; D gene: .; V gene: TRBV2; clone size: few; CDR3 protein: CASSRLGGRETQYF; CDR3 DNA: TGTGCCAGCAGCCGCTTGGGGGGACGGGAGACCCAGTACTTC
J gene: TRBJ2-7; D gene: TRBD1; V gene: TRBV28; clone size: .; CDR3 protein: CASSLYPDRVDPYEQYF; CDR3 DNA: TGTGCCAGCAGTTTATACCCGGACAGGGTTGACCCCTACGAGCAGTACTTC
J gene: TRBJ2-2; D gene: .; V gene: TRBV21-1; clone size: .; CDR3 protein: CASSRTSGRTGELFF; CDR3 DNA: TGTGCCAGCAGCCGTACTAGCGGCCGCACCGGGGAGCTGTTTTTT
J gene: TRBJ2-7; D gene: TRBD1; V gene: TRBV9; clone size: .; CDR3 protein: CASSGGQGLYEQYF; CDR3 DNA: TGTGCCAGCAGCGGTGGACAGGGTCTTTACGAGCAGTACTTC
J gene: TRBJ2-7; D gene: TRBD1; V gene: TRBV13; clone size: .; CDR3 protein: CASSHRQGEYEQYF; CDR3 DNA: TGTGCCAGCAGCCACAGACAGGGGGAATACGAGCAGTACTTC
J gene: TRBJ2-1; D gene: TRBD2; V gene: TRBV28; clone size: once; CDR3 protein: CASRLAGGGEQFF; CDR3 DNA: TGTGCCAGCAGACTAGCGGGAGGGGGTGAGCAGTTCTTC